A single sample is the source of the 7 T cell receptor beta chains below, sequenced in a study of T cells after yellow fever vaccination. TCRdb ran MiXCR on the 5' RACE reads and lists one entry per CDR3 protein. Here the sample spans more than 75,000 distinct CDR3 sequences, about 8.8% being singletons. The sample consisted of CD8+ T cells not binding an NS4B(214-222) dextramer, sorted from PBMCs, taken approximately 16 days after the first yellow fever vaccination. The source is a man younger than 30 who received the YFV17D yellow fever vaccine.

This clonotype was seen at least ten times. The chain carries TRBV7-9 and TRBJ2-1, with D maybe TRBD2 (6 bases). There are 14 residues in the CDR3. V lost 6 bases to trimming and J lost 7 bases, with 16 bases between them. Germline V gene lookup returns CDR1 SEHNR and CDR2 FQNEAQ (reference sequence). The CDR3 nucleotides read TGTGCCAGCAGGATGGAGGGCCCTCCTAATGAGCAGTTCTTC. Amino acids: CASRMEGPPNEQFF.

At least ten counts were recorded for this clonotype. The V and J genes are TRBV9 and TRBJ1-1, with unresolved D. This CDR3 comprises 14 residues. Germline CDR1 SGDLS, CDR2 YYNGEE. V lost 4 bases to trimming and J lost 6 bases, with 16 bases between them. CDR3 protein: CASSPQEGGPEAFF. In DNA, the CDR3 is TGTGCCAGCAGCCCCCAGGAAGGAGGACCTGAAGCTTTCTTT. The whole variable domain, remainder taken from reference TRBV9 and TRBJ1-1, is DSGVTQTPKHLITATGQRVTLRCSPRSGDLSVYWYQQSLDQGLQFLIQYYNGEERAKGNILERFSAQQFPDLHSELNLSSLELGDSALYFCASSPQEGGPEAFFGQGTRLTVV.

This chain connects TRBV14 to TRBJ2-2; no clear D. Between the trimmed V and J ends, which lost 1 base and 6 bases, there was a span of 6 bases. This CDR3 is 13 amino acids long. Germline V gene sequence: CDR1 SGHDN, CDR2 FVKESK. CDR3 nucleotides: TGTGCCAGCAGCCAAGTAAGGGCCGGGGAGCTGTTTTTT. It translates to CASSQVRAGELFF.

The chain links TRBV20-1 to TRBJ2-7; possible D gene TRBD2, 6 bases. There are 14 residues in the CDR3. Germline V CDR1 and CDR2: DFQATT, SNEGSKA (reference sequence). V was cut by 0 bases and J by 3 bases, with 12 bases left in between. Here the CDR3 DNA reads TGCAGTGCTAGAGATCGGGGGAAATACTACGAGCAGTACGTC. Protein: CSARDRGKYYEQYV.

This chain uses TRBV29-1 with TRBJ1-2, with D perhaps matching TRBD1 (5 bases). Looked up from germline, CDR1 is SQVTM and CDR2 is ANQGSEA. V shed 5 bases and J shed 1 base, with 11 bases lying between them. The CDR3 runs 13 residues. The CDR3: CSVPVQDNYGYTF. The CDR3 DNA is TGCAGCGTTCCCGTACAGGATAACTATGGCTACACCTTC.

V gene TRBV11-1 combines with J gene TRBJ1-4, with 10 bases lining up with TRBD1. From germline, CDR1 is SGHAT and CDR2 FQDESV (reference sequence). The CDR3 consists of 19 residues. Trimming cost V 4 bases and J 11 bases; bases outside gene matches: 22. The CDR3 here is CASSWVPGQGPIGSVKLFF. CDR3 nucleotides: TGTGCCAGCAGCTGGGTCCCGGGACAGGGGCCGATTGGTTCCGTGAAACTGTTTTTT.

This clonotype was detected ten times or more. The chain combines TRBV2 with TRBJ1-1, with 12 bases matching TRBD1. Germline V gene data show CDR1 as SNHLY and CDR2 as FYNNEI. This CDR3 has 16 residues. J lost 4 bases, V lost 0 bases, and 3 bases had no gene match. The CDR3 nucleotides are TGTGCCAGCAGTGAAGCGAGGGACAGGGGGCTCACTGAAGCTTTCTTT. It encodes CASSEARDRGLTEAFF.